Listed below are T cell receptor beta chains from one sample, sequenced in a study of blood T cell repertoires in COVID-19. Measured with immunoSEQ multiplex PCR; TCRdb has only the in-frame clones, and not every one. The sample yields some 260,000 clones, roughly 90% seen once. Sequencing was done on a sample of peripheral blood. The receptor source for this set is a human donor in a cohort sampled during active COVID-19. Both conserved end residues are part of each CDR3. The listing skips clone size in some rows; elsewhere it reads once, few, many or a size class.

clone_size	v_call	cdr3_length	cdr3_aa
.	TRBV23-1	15	CATDDRREGRNTIYF
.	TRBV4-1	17	CASSRIRGAENTGELFF
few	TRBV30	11	CAWSVQETQYF
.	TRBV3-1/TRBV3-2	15	CASSQENNRERRAFF
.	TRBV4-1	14	CASSQAYGGETQYF
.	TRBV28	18	CASSFPGTGNRKANVLTF
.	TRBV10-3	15	CAITRDSHATYGYTF
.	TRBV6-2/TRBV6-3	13	CASSYRGTNTIYF
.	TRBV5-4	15	CASSLGRAVGAEAFF
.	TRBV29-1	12	CSVESSGYEQYF
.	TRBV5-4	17	CASSLSRGRDTNEKLFF
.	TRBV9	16	CASSEGDRATNEKLFF
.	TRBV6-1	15	CASSERGALNYGYTF
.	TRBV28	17	CASSLSGTSGMSGELFF
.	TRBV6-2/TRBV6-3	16	CASSYSSWRNTGELFF
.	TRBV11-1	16	CASSYATSGNYNEQFF
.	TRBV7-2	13	CASSSRGGNTIYF
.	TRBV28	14	CASSLGTVSYGYTF
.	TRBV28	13	CATRPSGTHEQYF
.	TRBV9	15	CASSPGTVSGNTIYF
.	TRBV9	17	CASSVGSGRAQTYEQYF
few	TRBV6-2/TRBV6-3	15	CASSYRASGGNEQFF
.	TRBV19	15	CASSIGWLSGNTIYF
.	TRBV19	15	CASSMSVESTGELFF
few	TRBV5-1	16	CASSPWTGTASYEQYF
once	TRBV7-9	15	CASSTASGGYNEQFF
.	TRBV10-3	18	CAISSGATSGGATSGQYF
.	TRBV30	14	CAWEEGGGGEKLFF
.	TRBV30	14	CALSKGPTNTEAFF
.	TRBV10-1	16	CASSESAGLPTDTQYF
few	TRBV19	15	CASRGLRKGDQPQHF
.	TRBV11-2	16	CASSRAGTGANYGYTF
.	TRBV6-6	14	CASSSPGEYYGYTF
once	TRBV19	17	CASSTQGTAFMNTEAFF
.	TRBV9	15	CASSVADRGTSSQYF
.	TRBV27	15	CASSITSGSSYEQYF
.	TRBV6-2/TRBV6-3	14	CASSYSPDKDGYTF
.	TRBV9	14	CASSVDEGFYEQYF
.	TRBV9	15	CASSTRLDSYNEQFF
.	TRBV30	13	CAWSGDSNSPLHF
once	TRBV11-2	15	CASSPSPGGDLAQHF
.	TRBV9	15	CASSGPGTLAHEQYF
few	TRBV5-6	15	CASSDPGQLNTEAFF
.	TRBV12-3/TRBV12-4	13	CASSRDSSYEQYF
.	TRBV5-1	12	CASSLVGETQYF
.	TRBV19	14	CASSIARGYYEQYF
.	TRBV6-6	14	CASRPRDRAYEQYF
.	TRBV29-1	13	CSVWTDRTGELFF
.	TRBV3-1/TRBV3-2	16	CASSQVFFRRDTEAFF
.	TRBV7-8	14	CASSYRDYPYEQYF
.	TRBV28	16	CASSLRTGNSNQPQHF
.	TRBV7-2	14	CASSPRQGARGYTF
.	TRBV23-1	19	CASSQSRLAGGPSTDTQYF
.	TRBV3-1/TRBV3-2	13	CASSSSKGAKAFF
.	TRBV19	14	CASSMRGTNYGYTF
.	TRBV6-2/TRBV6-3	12	CASSSGYNEQFF
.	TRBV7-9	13	CASSLPAGIEQFF